The subject of this entry is one T cell receptor (beta chain). This CDR3 is built from 14 residues. The germline V gene has CDR1 KGHSH and CDR2 LQKENI. The V end was cut by 5 bases, the J end by 5 bases, with 15 bases between. The assay was immunoSEQ multiplex PCR, and TCRdb's table has in-frame clones only and misses some. The sample carries roughly 100,000 clones, 85% to 90% recorded once. These data originate in a study of T cell responses to AZD1222 COVID-19 vaccine. Here the sequenced sample was peripheral blood, taken on day 0 of AZD1222 vaccination. The V gene is TRBV18, the J gene TRBJ2-5; perhaps D is TRBD1 or TRBD2 (6 bases each). This TCR was recovered from an adult in good health. As DNA, the CDR3 is TGTGCCAGCTCAACCGGGGGCCAAGGGGAGACCCAGTACTTC. Protein: CASSTGGQGETQYF.